The rows below give T cell receptor beta chains drawn from one sample of a study of blood T cell repertoires in COVID-19. Generated by immunoSEQ multiplex PCR, the TCRdb table keeps only in-frame clones and is missing some. The table shows about 180,000 clones, with roughly four fifths occurring only once. The specimen was peripheral blood. The source of these receptors is a woman in her seventies with COVID-19, enrolled during active disease. The CDR3 runs from the conserved cysteine through the conserved F or W. The order of the fields is V gene, clone size, J gene, D gene, CDR3 protein, CDR3 DNA. D genes are given only for firm matches. Clone size is stated in some rows and not others, as once, few, many or a class when expanded.

>TRBV11-2|once|TRBJ2-1|TRBD1
CASSPGQGYYNEQFF
TGTGCCAGCAGCCCGGGACAGGGGTATTACAATGAGCAGTTCTTC
>TRBV5-4|.|TRBJ2-1|.
CASSSQNYNEQFF
TGTGCCAGCAGCTCCCAAAACTACAATGAGCAGTTCTTC
>TRBV7-2|.|TRBJ1-2|.
CASSLGQGLGYGYTF
TGTGCCAGCAGCTTAGGTCAGGGACTAGGCTATGGCTACACCTTC
>TRBV30|few|TRBJ2-7|.
CAWSLGARGEQYF
TGTGCCTGGAGTTTGGGGGCGCGAGGGGAGCAGTACTTC
>TRBV5-1|.|TRBJ1-3|.
CASNQGGTGNTIYF
TGCGCCAGCAACCAGGGCGGTACTGGAAACACCATATATTTT
>TRBV9|.|TRBJ2-1|TRBD2
CASSPGGRLAGHEQFF
TGTGCCAGCAGCCCGGGGGGGAGACTAGCCGGCCATGAGCAGTTCTTC
>TRBV7-2|.|TRBJ2-2|.
CASSLVGQGGLFF
TGTGCCAGCAGCTTAGTGGGCCAGGGCGGGCTGTTTTTT
>TRBV6-1|.|TRBJ1-4|TRBD1
CASSDPTGGAEKLFF
TGTGCCAGCAGTGACCCCACAGGGGGGGCTGAAAAACTGTTTTTT
>TRBV6-5|.|TRBJ1-1|.
CASSYVRVLGTEAFF
TGTGCCAGCAGTTACGTCAGGGTATTGGGCACTGAAGCTTTCTTT
>TRBV5-1|.|TRBJ2-7|.
CATGQGPSYEQYF
TGCGCCACTGGGCAGGGGCCCTCCTACGAGCAGTACTTC
>TRBV29-1|.|TRBJ1-1|TRBD1
CSVDQGAHTEAFF
TGCAGCGTTGATCAGGGGGCACACACTGAAGCTTTCTTT
>TRBV7-9|.|TRBJ2-5|.
CASSPSTVQETQYF
TGTGCCAGCAGCCCCTCGACAGTCCAAGAGACCCAGTACTTC
>TRBV30|.|TRBJ2-2|.
CAWSATGNTGELFF
TGTGCCTGGAGTGCCACAGGGAACACCGGGGAGCTGTTTTTT
>TRBV29-1|.|TRBJ1-1|.
CSVERGIYTEAFF
TGCAGCGTTGAAAGAGGAATATACACTGAAGCTTTCTTT
>TRBV3-1/TRBV3-2|.|TRBJ2-7|.
CASSQGDGQAYEQYF
TGTGCCAGCAGCCAAGGTGATGGGCAGGCCTACGAGCAGTACTTC
>TRBV15|.|TRBJ2-7|.
CATSRDEGAFYEQYF
TGTGCCACCAGCAGAGATGAGGGAGCATTCTACGAGCAGTACTTC
>TRBV24-1|.|TRBJ1-1|TRBD1
CATRNDRDSGEAFF
TGTGCCACCCGAAACGACCGGGACAGCGGGGAAGCTTTCTTT
>TRBV2|few|TRBJ2-1|.
CASSTRVGNEQFF
TGTGCCAGCAGTACCAGGGTCGGCAATGAGCAGTTCTTC
>TRBV3-1/TRBV3-2|.|TRBJ2-5|.
CASSQEVSKKTQYF
TGTGCCAGCAGCCAAGAAGTTAGCAAAAAGACCCAGTACTTC
>TRBV28|many|TRBJ1-2|TRBD1
CASSFGTGVYGYTF
TGTGCCAGCAGTTTTGGGACAGGGGTCTATGGCTACACCTTC
>TRBV5-6|.|TRBJ1-6|.
CASSGGGNNSPLHF
TGTGCCAGCAGCGGCGGGGGTAATAATTCACCCCTCCACTTT
>TRBV29-1|few|TRBJ1-2|TRBD1
CSVSTGDYGYTF
TGCAGCGTTTCAACAGGGGACTATGGCTACACCTTC
>TRBV7-9|.|TRBJ2-2|TRBD2
CASSKAGGLTGELFF
TGTGCCAGCAGTAAAGCGGGAGGGCTCACCGGGGAGCTGTTTTTT
>TRBV29-1|.|TRBJ1-6|TRBD1
CSVAQGANSPLHF
TGCAGCGTTGCACAGGGGGCTAATTCACCCCTCCACTTT
>TRBV19|.|TRBJ2-1|.
CASYREGEQFF
TGTGCCAGCTACAGGGAAGGTGAGCAGTTCTTC
>TRBV7-2|.|TRBJ1-1|TRBD1
CASSPPRGGLTEAFF
TGTGCCAGCAGCCCCCCGAGAGGGGGCCTTACTGAAGCTTTCTTT
>TRBV7-2|.|TRBJ2-7|.
CASKAREYEQYF
TGTGCCAGCAAAGCGAGGGAGTACGAGCAGTACTTC
>TRBV7-2|.|TRBJ2-5|.
CASSLRSGSWETQYF
TGTGCCAGCAGCTTACGAAGCGGGTCCTGGGAGACCCAGTACTTC
>TRBV3-1/TRBV3-2|.|TRBJ1-1|.
CASSPRPGNTEAFF
TGTGCCAGCAGCCCGAGACCGGGGAACACTGAAGCTTTCTTT
>TRBV19|few|TRBJ1-2|.
CASSINSPYGYTF
TGTGCCAGTAGTATCAACAGCCCGTATGGCTACACCTTC